The 20 T cell receptor beta chains given below trace back to one sample, sequenced in a study of T cell responses to AZD1222 COVID-19 vaccine. Generated by immunoSEQ multiplex PCR, the TCRdb table keeps only in-frame clones and is missing some. The repertoire holds about 76,000 clones, with roughly 80% as singletons. The material sequenced was peripheral blood, taken 28 days after the second dose of the MenACWY control vaccine. These receptors came from an adult who received the MenACWY meningococcal vaccine as a control.

The chain uses TRBV5-1 and TRBJ2-2; a weak D match, TRBD2 (5 bases). V dropped 3 bases and J dropped 1 base, with 13 bases sitting between them. This CDR3 is 16 amino acids long. Germline assignment: CDR1 SGHRS and CDR2 YFSETQ. The CDR3 sequence: CASSWEISQNTGELFF. CDR3 nucleotide sequence: TGCGCCAGCAGCTGGGAGATTAGTCAGAACACCGGGGAGCTGTTTTTT.

The gene calls are TRBV19 and TRBJ1-1, with D possibly being TRBD1 (5 bases). Looked up from germline, CDR1 is LNHDA and CDR2 is SQIVND (reference sequence). V lost 8 bases and J 5 bases, leaving 15 bases between the germline ends. The CDR3 has 13 amino acids. Written as DNA, the CDR3 is TGTGCCAGTGGACAAAATAAGGGGACTGAAGCTTTCTTT. Its protein product is CASGQNKGTEAFF.

This clone appeared once. The J gene is TRBJ2-5, the V gene TRBV18; D is ambiguous. The CDR3 runs 14 residues. Germline CDR1 reads KGHSH; CDR2 reads LQKENI. The V end was cut by 6 bases, the J end by 1 base, with 12 bases between. The CDR3: CASSPSNRQETQYF. CDR3 DNA sequence: TGTGCCAGCTCCCCCTCCAACCGCCAAGAGACCCAGTACTTC. The variable domain in full, completed from reference TRBV18 and TRBJ2-5, reads NAGVMQNPRHLVRRRGQEARLRCSPMKGHSHVYWYRQLPEEGLKFMVYLQKENIIDESGMPKERFSAEFPKEGPSILRIQQVVRGDSAAYFCASSPSNRQETQYFGPGTRLLVL.

The sample holds many counts of this clone. The rearrangement uses TRBV5-1 and TRBJ2-2, with D unclear. The CDR3 sequence is 15 residues long. V shed 2 bases and J shed 1 base, with 9 bases lying between them. CDR1 and CDR2 from the germline V gene are SGHRS and YFSETQ. The CDR3 DNA reads as TGCGCCAGCAGCTTCGACCTTCTGAACACCGGGGAGCTGTTTTTT. Protein: CASSFDLLNTGELFF.

This clone showed up just a few times. In DNA form, the CDR3 reads TGTGCCTGGAGTGGGGCAGACAGGGAAACTTTCTTT. Amino acid sequence: CAWSGADRETFF. The chain employs TRBV30 and TRBJ1-1, with TRBD1 matching over 7 bases. Germline CDR1 reads GTSNPN; CDR2 reads SVGIG (reference sequence). The V segment lost 1 base and the J segment 12 bases; nucleotides outside the gene matches: 8. This CDR3 is built from 12 residues.

This clone has only one observation. The chain joins TRBV7-2 to TRBJ2-3; TRBD2 matches 9 bases. V was pared by 1 base and J by 5 bases, with 7 bases of the junction left unmatched. This CDR3 contains 16 residues. CDR1 is SGHTA, CDR2 FQGNSA, per germline. This chain's CDR3 is CASSLGGRGRGDTQYF. The CDR3 region has the DNA TGTGCCAGCAGCTTAGGGGGGCGCGGGAGGGGAGATACGCAGTATTTT.

The chain is built from TRBV7-9 and TRBJ2-5; D may be TRBD1 or TRBD2 (5 bases each). From germline, CDR1 is SEHNR and CDR2 FQNEAQ (reference sequence). The CDR3 length is 17 residues. V dropped 4 bases and J dropped 2 bases, with 20 bases sitting between them. CDR3 region: CASSSQPPGRRQETQYF. The CDR3, as DNA: TGTGCCAGCAGCTCCCAACCACCGGGACGCAGACAAGAGACCCAGTACTTC.

This chain links TRBV12-3 or TRBV12-4 with TRBJ1-1; a weak D match, TRBD1 (5 bases). The V end was cut by 2 bases, the J end by 4 bases, with 8 bases between. The CDR3 loop spans 13 amino acids. The CDR3 coding sequence is TGTGCCAGCAGTTTATGGGGGAGCACTGAAGCTTTCTTT. Translation gives CASSLWGSTEAFF.

This chain links TRBV6-5 with TRBJ1-2; 7 nucleotides line up with TRBD1. The CDR3 is 12 residues long. Germline CDR1 and CDR2: MNHEY and SVGAGI. Trimming took 5 bases from V and 8 from J; bases not matched to a gene: 5. The CDR3 coding sequence is TGTGCCAGCAGTCGGACAGGACAGGGCTACACCTTC. Amino acids: CASSRTGQGYTF.

The chain recombines TRBV19 with TRBJ2-2; D could derive from TRBD1 or TRBD2 (5 bases each). Germline CDR1 and CDR2: LNHDA and SQIVND (reference sequence). Trimming shortened V by 9 bases and J by 4 bases, and 9 bases separated the two germline ends. This CDR3 has 12 residues. The CDR3 DNA reads as TGTGCCAGCAGAGGGGTCACCGGGGAGCTGTTTTTT. Translating gives CASRGVTGELFF.

The rearrangement links TRBV28 to TRBJ2-7, with 12 bases that match TRBD2. V dropped 6 bases and J dropped 6; count of bases not matched to a gene: 6. CDR1 is MDHEN and CDR2 is SYDVKM in the germline V gene. The CDR3 has 14 amino acids. The DNA for the CDR3 is TGTGCCAGCAGAGTGACTAGCGGGAGTCGCGAGCAGTACTTC. Its translation is CASRVTSGSREQYF.

The chain is built from TRBV5-1 and TRBJ1-1; possibly TRBD1 for D (5 bases). CDR3 length equals 14 residues. The ends were cut back, 4 bases at V and 1 base at J, with 11 bases in the middle. Looked up from germline, CDR1 is SGHRS and CDR2 is YFSETQ. Here the CDR3 reads CASSLTTGNTEAFF. CDR3 in DNA: TGCGCCAGCAGCCTAACTACAGGGAACACTGAAGCTTTCTTT.

This sequence joins TRBV18 and TRBJ2-2; TRBD1 agrees at 7 bases. V lost 3 bases to trimming and J lost 1 base; unmatched junction nucleotides: 5. CDR1 is KGHSH, CDR2 LQKENI, per germline. The CDR3 runs to 16 residues. The CDR3 sequence is CASSPLGQLNTGELFF. The CDR3 bases are TGTGCCAGCTCACCGTTGGGACAGTTGAACACCGGGGAGCTGTTTTTT.

The chain joins TRBV19 to TRBJ1-3; TRBD1 aligns across 7 bases. This CDR3 comprises 15 residues. V shed 3 bases, J shed 4 bases, and the junction held 6 bases outside the gene matches. The germline V gene encodes CDR1 LNHDA and CDR2 SQIVND (reference sequence). The CDR3 nucleotides are TGTGCCAGTAGTATGGGGACAGAATCGGGAAACACCATATATTTT. Amino acids: CASSMGTESGNTIYF.

The CDR3 nucleotides read TGTGCCAGCAGCCGACTAGCGGGGGCCAATGAGCAGTTCTTC. Its protein product is CASSRLAGANEQFF. This chain links TRBV7-6 with TRBJ2-1; 12 bases are a match to TRBD2. V shed 5 bases and J 6 bases; nucleotides not matched to a gene: 2. The CDR3 sequence is 14 residues long. Germline assignment: CDR1 SGHVS and CDR2 FNYEAQ.

The chain joins TRBV11-2 to TRBJ1-2, with D perhaps matching TRBD1 (5 bases). The CDR3 sequence is 15 residues long. V was clipped by 3 bases and J by 8 bases, with 19 bases between them. Germline-derived CDR1 and CDR2 are SGHAT and FQNNGV. DNA of the CDR3: TGTGCCAGCAGCTTGGGACCCGGGGGGATGGGGGGCTACACCTTC. This encodes CASSLGPGGMGGYTF.

This clone came up a few times. The J gene is TRBJ1-2, the V gene TRBV5-1; weak D call: TRBD1 (6 bases). This CDR3 region has 15 residues. CDR1 SGHRS and CDR2 YFSETQ come from the germline V gene. V lost 5 bases to trimming and J lost 2 bases, with 16 bases between them. In DNA, the CDR3 is TGCGCCAGCAGAAACGAACCCCAGGGGAACTATGGCTACACCTTC. Translating it yields CASRNEPQGNYGYTF. Using reference TRBV5-1 and TRBJ1-2 for the parts outside the CDR3, the full variable domain is KAGVTQTPRYLIKTRGQQVTLSCSPISGHRSVSWYQQTPGQGLQFLFEYFSETQRNKGNFPGRFSGRQFSNSRSEMNVSTLELGDSALYLCASRNEPQGNYGYTFGSGTRLTVV.

Here the CDR3 reads CASRLSGANVLTF. CDR3 nucleotide sequence: TGTGCCAGCAGGCTCTCTGGGGCCAACGTCCTGACTTTC. The chain joins TRBV2 to TRBJ2-6; D gene ambiguous. Germline V gives CDR1 SNHLY, CDR2 FYNNEI. The ends were cut back, 6 bases at V and 0 bases at J, with 3 bases in the middle. The CDR3 has 13 residues.

A note on this clone: Distinct nucleotide sequences in the sample also encode this CDR3. CDR3 protein: CASSEAGYEQYF. The CDR3 DNA is TGTGCCAGCAGTGAGGCCGGCTACGAGCAGTACTTC. V gene TRBV2 combines with J gene TRBJ2-7; no clear D gene. Trimming stripped 3 bases from V and 3 bases from J, with 6 bases between. The germline CDR1 and CDR2 sequences are SNHLY and FYNNEI. The CDR3 consists of 12 residues. Full variable domain (rest looked up from reference TRBV2 and TRBJ2-7): EPEVTQTPSHQVTQMGQEVILRCVPISNHLYFYWYRQILGQKVEFLVSFYNNEISEKSEIFDDQFSVERPDGSNFTLKIRSTKLEDSAMYFCASSEAGYEQYFGPGTRLTVT.

The V and J genes are TRBV5-4 and TRBJ1-2; no clear D gene. The CDR3 contains 15 residues. Per the germline V gene, CDR1 is SGHNT and CDR2 is YYREEE (reference sequence). V lost 4 bases, J lost 4 bases, and 17 bases lay in between. Here the CDR3 DNA reads TGTGCCAGCAGCCCCGGATTGAGGGAGGGCTATGGCTACACCTTC. This gives the protein CASSPGLREGYGYTF.